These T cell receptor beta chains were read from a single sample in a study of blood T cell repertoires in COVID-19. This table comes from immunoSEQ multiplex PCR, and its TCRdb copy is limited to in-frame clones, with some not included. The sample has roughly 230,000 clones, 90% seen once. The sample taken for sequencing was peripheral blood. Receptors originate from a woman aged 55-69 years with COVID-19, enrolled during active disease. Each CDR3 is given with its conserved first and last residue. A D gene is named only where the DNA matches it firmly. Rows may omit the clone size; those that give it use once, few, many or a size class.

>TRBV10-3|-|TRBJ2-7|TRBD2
CAIAAGDYEQYF
TGTGCCATCGCGGCGGGGGACTACGAGCAGTACTTC
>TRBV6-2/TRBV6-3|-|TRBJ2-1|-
CASSYSRVREQFF
TGTGCCAGCAGTTACTCGAGAGTCCGGGAGCAGTTCTTC
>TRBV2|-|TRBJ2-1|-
CAGQPRARGYNEQFF
TGTGCCGGTCAGCCCAGGGCCAGGGGCTACAATGAGCAGTTCTTC
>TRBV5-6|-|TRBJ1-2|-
CASSLGGGYGYTF
TGTGCCAGCAGCTTAGGCGGAGGCTATGGCTACACCTTC
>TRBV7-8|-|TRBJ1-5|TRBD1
CASSPRTGGRNQPQHF
TGTGCCAGCAGCCCAAGGACAGGGGGGCGCAATCAGCCCCAGCATTTT
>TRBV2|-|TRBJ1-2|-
CASREFTGSDGYTF
TGTGCCAGCAGAGAATTTACAGGGTCCGATGGCTACACCTTC
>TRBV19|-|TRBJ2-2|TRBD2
CASSVVGLDQWNTGELFF
TGTGCCAGTAGCGTTGTGGGACTAGACCAATGGAACACCGGGGAGCTGTTTTTT
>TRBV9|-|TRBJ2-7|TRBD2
CASSVDSGGITSEQYF
TGTGCCAGCAGCGTAGATAGCGGGGGAATCACGTCCGAGCAGTACTTT
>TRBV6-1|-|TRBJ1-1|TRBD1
CASSEGRGNGNTEAFF
TGTGCCAGCAGTGAGGGCAGGGGGAACGGGAACACTGAAGCTTTCTTT
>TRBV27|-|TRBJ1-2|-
CATAGGPRWVYTF
TGTGCCACAGCGGGGGGGCCGCGATGGGTCTACACCTTC
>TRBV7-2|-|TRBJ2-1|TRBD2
CASSLALGGSSYNEQFF
TGTGCCAGCAGCTTAGCCCTCGGGGGGTCCTCCTACAATGAGCAGTTCTTC
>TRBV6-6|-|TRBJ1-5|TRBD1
CASGTGTYSNQPQHF
TGTGCCAGCGGGACAGGGACTTATAGCAATCAGCCCCAGCATTTT
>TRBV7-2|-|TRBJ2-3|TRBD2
CASSLSPSGGAKDTQYF
TGTGCCAGCAGCTTATCCCCTAGCGGGGGGGCTAAAGATACGCAGTATTTT
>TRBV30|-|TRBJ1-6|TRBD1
CAWDRGYNSPLHF
TGTGCCTGGGACAGGGGTTATAATTCACCCCTCCACTTT
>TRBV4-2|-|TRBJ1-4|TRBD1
CASSQGQGNEKLFF
TGTGCCAGCAGCCAAGGACAGGGTAATGAAAAACTGTTTTTT
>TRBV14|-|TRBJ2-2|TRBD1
CASSPRTGGSTGELFF
TGTGCCAGCAGCCCGCGGACAGGGGGAAGCACCGGGGAGCTGTTTTTT
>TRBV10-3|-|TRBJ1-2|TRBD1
CAISQGQGASDGYTF
TGTGCCATCAGTCAGGGACAGGGGGCGAGCGATGGCTACACCTTC
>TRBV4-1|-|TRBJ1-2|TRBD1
CASSQAAGTANYGYTF
TGCGCCAGCAGCCAAGCCGCCGGGACAGCCAACTATGGCTACACCTTC
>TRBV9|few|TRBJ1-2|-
CASSSGEGSDGYTF
TGTGCCAGCAGCTCTGGGGAGGGGTCGGATGGCTACACCTTC
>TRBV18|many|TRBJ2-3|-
CASSSIRTDTQYF
TGTGCCAGCTCATCTATACGCACAGATACGCAGTATTTT
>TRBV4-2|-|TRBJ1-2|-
CASSQDRGATNNYGYTF
TGTGCCAGCAGCCAAGATCGGGGGGCGACCAATAACTATGGCTACACCTTC
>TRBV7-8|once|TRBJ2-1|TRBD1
CASSPTGGIDNEQFF
TGTGCCAGCAGCCCAACAGGGGGCATCGACAATGAGCAGTTCTTC
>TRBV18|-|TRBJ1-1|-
CASSGGSNTEAFF
TGTGCCAGCTCAGGAGGGTCGAACACTGAAGCTTTCTTT
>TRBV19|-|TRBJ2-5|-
CASSRDTQETQYF
TGTGCCAGCTCGAGGGACACACAAGAGACCCAGTACTTC
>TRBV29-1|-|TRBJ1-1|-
CSVEEATGTEAFF
TGCAGCGTTGAAGAGGCGACAGGCACTGAAGCTTTCTTT
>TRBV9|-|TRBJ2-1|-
CASSVENRGSYNEQFF
TGTGCCAGCAGCGTAGAGAATCGGGGCTCCTACAATGAGCAGTTCTTC
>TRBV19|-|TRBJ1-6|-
CASSIGDTDFPLHF
TGTGCCAGTAGTATAGGGGACACGGATTTTCCCCTCCACTTT
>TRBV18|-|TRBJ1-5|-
CASSPYAGETQPQHF
TGTGCCAGCTCACCTTACGCAGGGGAGACTCAGCCCCAGCATTTT
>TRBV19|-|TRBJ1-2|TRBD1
CASRSGQGFYGYTF
TGTGCCAGTAGGTCGGGACAGGGGTTCTATGGCTACACCTTC
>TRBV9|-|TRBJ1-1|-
CASNQQGFHAEAFF
TGTGCCAGCAACCAACAGGGTTTTCACGCTGAAGCTTTCTTT
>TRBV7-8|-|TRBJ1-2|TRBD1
CASSPTDRAGGYGYTF
TGTGCCAGCAGCCCGACCGACAGGGCCGGGGGCTATGGCTACACCTTC
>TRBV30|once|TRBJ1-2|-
CAWKIAGNYGYTF
TGTGCCTGGAAGATTGCCGGTAACTATGGCTACACCTTC
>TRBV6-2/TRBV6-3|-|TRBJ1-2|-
CASSYSRRGPGYTF
TGTGCCAGCAGTTACTCGCGGCGGGGCCCCGGCTACACCTTC
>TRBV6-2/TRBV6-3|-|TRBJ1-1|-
CASSYAGPRTEAFF
TGTGCCAGCAGTTATGCAGGGCCGAGGACTGAAGCTTTCTTT
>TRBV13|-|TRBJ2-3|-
CASSLRGTDTQYF
TGTGCCAGCAGCTTACGAGGTACAGATACGCAGTATTTT
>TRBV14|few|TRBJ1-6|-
CASSQDIRVGSPLHF
TGTGCCAGCAGCCAAGACATCAGGGTTGGTTCACCCCTCCACTTT
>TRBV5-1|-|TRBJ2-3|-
CATSRSPLPIPDTQYF
TGCGCCACCTCCCGGTCCCCTCTCCCTATCCCAGATACGCAGTATTTT
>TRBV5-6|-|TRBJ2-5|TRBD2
CASSFSGGFQETQYF
TGTGCCAGCAGCTTTAGCGGGGGGTTCCAAGAGACCCAGTACTTC
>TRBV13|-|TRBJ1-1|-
CASSSLAQMNTEAFF
TGTGCCAGCAGCTCATTGGCACAGATGAACACTGAAGCTTTCTTT
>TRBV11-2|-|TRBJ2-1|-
CASSLPSAFILSSYNEQFF
TGTGCCAGCAGCCTTCCTAGCGCCTTTATCCTGAGCTCCTACAATGAGCAGTTCTTC
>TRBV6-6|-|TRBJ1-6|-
CATGRRVRNSPLHF
TGTGCCACGGGGAGGCGGGTCAGGAATTCACCCCTCCACTTT
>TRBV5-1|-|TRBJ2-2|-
CASSLAAVNTGELFF
TGCGCCAGCAGCTTGGCCGCAGTGAACACCGGGGAGCTGTTTTTT
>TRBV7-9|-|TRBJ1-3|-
CASSRVGQRYF
TGTGCCAGCAGCCGAGTGGGACAACGATATTTT
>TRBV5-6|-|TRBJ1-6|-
CASSSRRSPLHF
TGTGCCAGCAGCAGTCGTCGGTCACCCCTCCACTTT
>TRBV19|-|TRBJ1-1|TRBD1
CASSQTGGNEAFF
TGTGCCAGTAGCCAAACAGGGGGAAACGAAGCTTTCTTT
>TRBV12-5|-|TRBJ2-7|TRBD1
CASGPNHNSTGGRYEQYF
TGTGCTAGTGGTCCTAATCATAACTCGACAGGGGGCAGGTACGAGCAGTACTTC
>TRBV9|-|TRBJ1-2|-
CASGLLVGGKYGYTF
TGTGCCAGCGGACTCCTCGTTGGAGGGAAGTATGGCTACACCTTC
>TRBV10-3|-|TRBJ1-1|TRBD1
CATTTGGGTEAFF
TGTGCCACAACGACAGGGGGAGGTACTGAAGCTTTCTTT
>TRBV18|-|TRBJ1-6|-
CASSPSGNNSPLHF
TGTGCCAGCTCACCATCCGGGAACAATTCACCCCTCCACTTT
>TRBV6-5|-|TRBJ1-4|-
CASSYTRVINEKLFF
TGTGCCAGCAGTTACACCAGGGTGATTAATGAAAAACTGTTTTTT
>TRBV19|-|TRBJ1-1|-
CASSRTAGSTEAFF
TGTGCCAGTAGTCGCACCGCGGGGAGTACTGAAGCTTTCTTT
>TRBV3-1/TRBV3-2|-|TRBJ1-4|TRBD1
CASSQAGTGGLVNEKLFF
TGTGCCAGCAGCCAGGCCGGGACAGGGGGCCTGGTTAATGAAAAACTGTTTTTT
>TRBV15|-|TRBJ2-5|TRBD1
CATSASGGLNQETQYF
TGTGCCACCAGCGCTTCAGGGGGCCTAAACCAAGAGACCCAGTACTTC
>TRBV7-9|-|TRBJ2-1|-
CASSSPKSRSPYNEQFF
TGTGCCAGCAGCTCACCGAAGTCTCGGAGCCCCTACAATGAGCAGTTCTTC
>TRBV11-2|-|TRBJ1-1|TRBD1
CASSLLVGQGRTEAFF
TGTGCCAGCAGCTTACTAGTGGGACAGGGGAGAACTGAAGCTTTCTTT
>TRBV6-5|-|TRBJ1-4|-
CASSRTNEKLFF
TGTGCCAGCAGCAGAACTAATGAAAAACTGTTTTTT
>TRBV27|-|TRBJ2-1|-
CASGTQSYNEQFF
TGTGCCAGCGGGACTCAGAGCTACAATGAGCAGTTCTTC
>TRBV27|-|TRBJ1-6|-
CASSFGSRNSPLHF
TGTGCCAGCAGTTTCGGGAGCCGTAATTCACCCCTCCACTTT